This TCR beta chain was profiled in a study of control samples from healthy donors and cancer patients. This CDR3 has 17 amino acids. Trimming pared 1 base from V and 1 base from J, leaving 14 bases between. From germline, CDR1 is SGHAT and CDR2 FQNNGV. Assay: immunoSEQ multiplex PCR; the TCRdb copy retains only in-frame clones and omits some. The sample includes under 200,000 clones, 91% of them seen just once. Input material: blood. V and J are TRBV11-2 and TRBJ1-5; D remains unclear. This receptor was taken from a woman in her 30s in good health. The CDR3 bases are TGTGCCAGCAGCTTAGGTGGGGTTGGGGAAAGCAATCAGCCCCAGCATTTT. Protein sequence: CASSLGGVGESNQPQHF.